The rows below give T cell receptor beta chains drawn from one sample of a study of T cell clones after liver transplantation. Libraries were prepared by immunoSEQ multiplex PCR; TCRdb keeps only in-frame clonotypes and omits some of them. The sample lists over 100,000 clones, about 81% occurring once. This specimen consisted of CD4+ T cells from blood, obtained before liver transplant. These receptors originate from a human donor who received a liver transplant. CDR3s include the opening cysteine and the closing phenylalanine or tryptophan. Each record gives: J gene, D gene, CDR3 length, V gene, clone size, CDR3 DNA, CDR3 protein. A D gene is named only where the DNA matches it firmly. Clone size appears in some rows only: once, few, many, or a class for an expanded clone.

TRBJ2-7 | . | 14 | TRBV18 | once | TGTGCCAGCTCACCGTCGCCCATCTCCTACGAGCAGTACTTC | CASSPSPISYEQYF
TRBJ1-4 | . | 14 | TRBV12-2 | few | TGTGCAAGTCGCTTAGTAAGGGACGATGAAAAACTGTTTTTT | CASRLVRDDEKLFF
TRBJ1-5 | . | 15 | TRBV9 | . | TGTGCCAGCAGCGTAGGGGAGGGCTCGGGTCAGCCCCAGCATTTT | CASSVGEGSGQPQHF
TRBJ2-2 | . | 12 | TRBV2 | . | TGTGCCAGCAAATCCCTTGGAAGGGAGCTGTTTTTT | CASKSLGRELFF
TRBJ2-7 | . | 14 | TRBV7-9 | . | TGTGCCAGCAGCTTAGCGGGAGAGAGGCGCGAGCAGTACTTC | CASSLAGERREQYF
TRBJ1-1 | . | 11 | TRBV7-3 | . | TGTGCCAGCAGCTTAGGTGGTGAAGCTTTCTTT | CASSLGGEAFF
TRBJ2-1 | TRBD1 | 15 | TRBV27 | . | TGTGCCAGCAGTTTAGACAGGGGTTGGTACAATGAGCAGTTCTTC | CASSLDRGWYNEQFF
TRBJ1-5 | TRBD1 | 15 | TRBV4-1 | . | TGCGCCAGCAGCCAAGCGGGACAGGGGGTGAGGGCCCAGCATTTT | CASSQAGQGVRAQHF
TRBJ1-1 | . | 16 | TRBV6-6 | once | TGTGCCAGCAGCCCACTCCCCGCGGGGCCCGACACTGAAGCTTTCTTT | CASSPLPAGPDTEAFF
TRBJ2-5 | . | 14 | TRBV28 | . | TGTGCCAGCAGGTTGCAGGGAGGCCAAGAGACCCAGTACTTC | CASRLQGGQETQYF
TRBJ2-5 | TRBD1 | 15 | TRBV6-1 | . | TGTGCCAGCAGTGGACAAACAGGGGGAACAGAGACCCAGTACTTC | CASSGQTGGTETQYF
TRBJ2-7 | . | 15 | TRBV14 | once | TGTGCCAGCAGCCAGCCGTCCCGCGGCTCCTACGAGCAGTACTTC | CASSQPSRGSYEQYF
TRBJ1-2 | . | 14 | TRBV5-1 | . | TGCGCCAGCAGCTTGGTAGCAGAAACCTATGGCTACACCTTC | CASSLVAETYGYTF
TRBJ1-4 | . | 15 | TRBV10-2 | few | TGCGCCAGCAGCTCCCGGGAACGCCGGGGTGAAAAACTGTTTTTT | CASSSRERRGEKLFF
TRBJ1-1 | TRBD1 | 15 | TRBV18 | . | TGTGCCAGCTCACCACCGACAGGGGCGAACACTGAAGCTTTCTTT | CASSPPTGANTEAFF
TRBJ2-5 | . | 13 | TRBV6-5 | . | TGTGCCAGCAGCCCTTACGGGCGGCAGACCCAGTACTTC | CASSPYGRQTQYF
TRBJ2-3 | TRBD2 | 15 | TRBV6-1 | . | TGTGCCAGCGGACCCCGGGGGGGCGTGGGAGATACGCAGTATTTT | CASGPRGGVGDTQYF
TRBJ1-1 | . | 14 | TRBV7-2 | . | TGTGCCAGCAGCTTCGGACCTTTGAACACTGAAGCTTTCTTT | CASSFGPLNTEAFF
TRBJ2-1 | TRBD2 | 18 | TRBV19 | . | TGTGCCAGTAGTATACAAGATCGGGGACTAGCGGGAGCTCAGGAGCAGTTCTTC | CASSIQDRGLAGAQEQFF
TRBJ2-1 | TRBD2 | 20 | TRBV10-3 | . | TGTGCCATCAGTGGCGGTCTAGCGGGAGGGCCTGAAGGCTCCTACAATGAGCAGTTCTTC | CAISGGLAGGPEGSYNEQFF
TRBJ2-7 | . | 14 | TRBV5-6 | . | TGTGCCAGCAGCTTGCTCCAGGGGTCCTACGAGCAGTACTTC | CASSLLQGSYEQYF